The 5 T cell receptor beta chains presented below share a single source sample, sequenced in a study of blood T cells in healthy people across ages. The use of a sample-barcoded 5' primer and a J-beta primer mix characterized a second PCR of 7 to 11 cycles. A single record per CDR3 protein comes from TCRdb applying MiXCR to the 5' RACE reads. The data hold about 1.6 million distinct CDR3 sequences, with about 32% observed a single time. Source material: blood. All receptors come from a woman in her twenties or thirties in good health.

The chain carries TRBV5-1 and TRBJ2-5, with D possibly being TRBD2 (6 bases). V was shortened by 0 bases and J by 2 bases, with 23 bases between the two germline ends. CDR1 and CDR2 (germline): SGHRS, YFSETQ. This CDR3 comprises 19 residues. CDR3 coding DNA: TGCGCCAGCAGCTTGGAGGGCGGAGGGAAGAGAGATGGACAAGAGACCCAGTACTTC. It specifies CASSLEGGGKRDGQETQYF.

V usage is TRBV15 and J usage is TRBJ2-3, with D maybe TRBD2 (6 bases). This CDR3 contains 12 residues. V was pared by 4 bases and J by 6 bases, with 8 bases between. The germline gives CDR1 LNHNV, CDR2 YYDKDF (reference sequence). The CDR3 coding sequence is TGTGCCACCAGCAAACGGGGGGATACGCAGTATTTT. Protein sequence: CATSKRGDTQYF.

There are a few counts of this clonotype. The gene calls are TRBV6-1 and TRBJ2-7; unclear D gene. Germline values: CDR1 MNHNS, CDR2 SASEGT. CDR3 length equals 16 residues. The V gene lost 2 bases and the J gene lost 3 bases, with 17 bases spanning the gap. The CDR3 sequence: CASSEYAGKGFYEQYF. CDR3 bases: TGTGCCAGCAGTGAATATGCAGGCAAGGGTTTCTACGAGCAGTACTTC.

Note on this clonotype: Relative to the germline gene, one junction end is altered; a read error may explain this. The chain links TRBV6-5 to TRBJ2-1; weak D call: TRBD1 (5 bases). The V gene's germline CDR1 is MNHEY and CDR2 SVGAGI. The length of the CDR3 is 14 residues. The CDR3 coding sequence is TGTGCCAGCAGTAGACAGAGCTCCTACAGTGAGCAGTTCTTC. It translates to CASSRQSSYSEQFF.

The CDR3: CASRARTLDNSPLHF. The CDR3 DNA sequence: TGTGCCAGCAGAGCGAGGACGCTCGATAATTCACCCCTCCACTTT. This sequence joins TRBV2 and TRBJ1-6; D unclear. Trimming removed 6 bases from V and 5 bases from J, with 14 bases in between. Per the germline V gene, CDR1 is SNHLY and CDR2 is FYNNEI. This CDR3 comprises 15 residues.